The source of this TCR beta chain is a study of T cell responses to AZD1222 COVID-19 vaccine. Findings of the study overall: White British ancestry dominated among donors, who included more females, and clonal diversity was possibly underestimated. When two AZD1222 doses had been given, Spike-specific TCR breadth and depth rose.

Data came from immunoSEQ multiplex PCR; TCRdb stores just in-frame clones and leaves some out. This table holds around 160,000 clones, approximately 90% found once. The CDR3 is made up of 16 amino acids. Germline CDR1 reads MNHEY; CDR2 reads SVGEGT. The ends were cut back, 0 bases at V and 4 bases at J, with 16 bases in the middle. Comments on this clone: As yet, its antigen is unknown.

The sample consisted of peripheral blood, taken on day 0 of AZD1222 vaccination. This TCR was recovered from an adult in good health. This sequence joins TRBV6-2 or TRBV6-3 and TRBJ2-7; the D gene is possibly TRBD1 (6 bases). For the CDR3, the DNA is TGTGCCAGCAGTTACTCGAGAGAAGGGGACAAATACGAGCAGTACTTC. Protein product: CASSYSREGDKYEQYF.